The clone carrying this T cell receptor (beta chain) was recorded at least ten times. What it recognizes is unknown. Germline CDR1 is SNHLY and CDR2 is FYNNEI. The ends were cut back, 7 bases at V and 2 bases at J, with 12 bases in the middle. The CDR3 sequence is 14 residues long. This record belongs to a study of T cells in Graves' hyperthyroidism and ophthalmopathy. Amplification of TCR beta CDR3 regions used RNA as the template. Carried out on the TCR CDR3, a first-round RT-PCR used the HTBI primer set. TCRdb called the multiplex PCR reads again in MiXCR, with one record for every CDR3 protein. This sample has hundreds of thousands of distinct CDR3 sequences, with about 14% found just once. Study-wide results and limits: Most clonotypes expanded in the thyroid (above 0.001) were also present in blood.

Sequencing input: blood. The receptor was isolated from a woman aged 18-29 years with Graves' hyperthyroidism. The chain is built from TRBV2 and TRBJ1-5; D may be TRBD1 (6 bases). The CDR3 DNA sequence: TGTGCCAGCATGAAGGGGGGGGGCAATCAGCCCCAGCATTTT. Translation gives CASMKGGGNQPQHF.